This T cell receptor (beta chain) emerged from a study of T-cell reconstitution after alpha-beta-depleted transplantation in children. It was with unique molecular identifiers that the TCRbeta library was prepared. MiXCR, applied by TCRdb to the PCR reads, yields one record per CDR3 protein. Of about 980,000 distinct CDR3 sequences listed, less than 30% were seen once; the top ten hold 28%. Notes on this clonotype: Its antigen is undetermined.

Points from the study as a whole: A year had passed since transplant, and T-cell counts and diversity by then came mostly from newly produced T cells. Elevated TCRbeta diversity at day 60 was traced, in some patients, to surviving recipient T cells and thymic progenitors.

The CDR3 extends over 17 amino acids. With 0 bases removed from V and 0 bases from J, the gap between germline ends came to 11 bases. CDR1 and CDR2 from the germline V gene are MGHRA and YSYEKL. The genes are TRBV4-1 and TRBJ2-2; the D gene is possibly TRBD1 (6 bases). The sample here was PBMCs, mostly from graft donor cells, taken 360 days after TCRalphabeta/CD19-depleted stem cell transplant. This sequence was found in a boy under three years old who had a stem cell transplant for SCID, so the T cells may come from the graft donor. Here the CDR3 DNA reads TGCGCCAGCAGCCAAGAAATCTACAGGGCGAACACCGGGGAGCTGTTTTTT. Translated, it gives CASSQEIYRANTGELFF.